Listed below are T cell receptor beta chains from one sample, sequenced in a study of identical twins. TCRdb recomputed calls from the 5' RACE reads with MiXCR, one row per CDR3 protein. The table records 1.5 million or so distinct CDR3 sequences, about 32% of them present only once. The sample consisted of cord blood. Receptors were obtained from a newborn girl in good health. CDR3s leave out the opening cysteine and the closing phenylalanine or tryptophan. Expanded clones get a size class; other rows say once, few or many, or leave the size out.

CDR3 | V | length | size
ASSQLRGTSGSNEQF | TRBV3-1 | 15 | .
ASSLVARPYGYT | TRBV11-2 | 12 | few
ASSLSLAGRDNEQF | TRBV5-1 | 14 | .
ASRGQGLLQETQY | TRBV12-3/TRBV12-4 | 13 | .
ASSLALGGFNEKLF | TRBV7-9 | 14 | .
ASTTDRVQPQH | TRBV12-3/TRBV12-4 | 11 | few
ASSKSGGQDYGYT | TRBV4-1 | 13 | .
SARDRLRLYNEQY | TRBV20-1 | 13 | .
ASSFVSGRASDEQF | TRBV28 | 14 | .
ASSLARLAGAGRETQY | TRBV7-8 | 16 | few
ATSSELAGEYNEQF | TRBV15 | 14 | .
ASTLSGYSPLH | TRBV6-2/TRBV6-3 | 11 | .
ASSLKRATNEKLF | TRBV7-2 | 13 | .
ASSQTGQGNQPQH | TRBV3-1 | 13 | .
ASSFRELNEQF | TRBV7-2 | 11 | .